Presented here are 16 T cell receptor beta chains from one specimen sequenced in a study of T cells in localized non-small cell lung cancer. Repertoires were generated with immunoSEQ multiplex PCR, while TCRdb's copy carries only in-frame clones and drops some. The data contain 30,000 to 40,000 clones, more than 75% of them seen just once; the ten biggest clones take up around 34%. This material consisted of peripheral blood, taken before any cancer treatment. These TCRs come from a male donor older than 55 with stage II squamous cell lung carcinoma.

This clone was detected once. The rearrangement joins TRBV15 to TRBJ1-3; no clear D gene. The CDR3 is 16 residues long. Germline assignment: CDR1 LNHNV and CDR2 YYDKDF (reference sequence). V lost 5 bases to trimming and J lost 0 bases, with 14 bases between them. This CDR3 is CATSEPQLLSGNTIYF. The CDR3 bases are TGTGCCACCAGCGAGCCTCAGTTGCTCTCTGGAAACACCATATATTTT.

V gene TRBV6-6 combines with J gene TRBJ1-1; D might be TRBD1 (5 bases). The CDR3 consists of 14 residues. CDR1 and CDR2 (germline): MNHNY, SVGAGI (reference sequence). The ends were cut back, 5 bases at V and 4 bases at J, with 14 bases in the middle. This CDR3 reads CASSTNQGPTEAFF. The CDR3 nucleotides read TGTGCCAGCAGTACGAACCAGGGCCCCACTGAAGCTTTCTTT.

This chain links TRBV5-1 with TRBJ1-2; the D gene is possibly TRBD1 (6 bases). This CDR3 contains 16 residues. V was pared by 1 base and J by 6 bases, with 19 bases between. CDR1 SGHRS and CDR2 YFSETQ come from the germline V gene. CDR3 bases: TGCGCCAGCAGCTTGCTCCCAGAATACAGGGAACATGGCTACACCTTC. Translating gives CASSLLPEYREHGYTF. Full variable domain (missing parts from reference TRBV5-1 and TRBJ1-2): KAGVTQTPRYLIKTRGQQVTLSCSPISGHRSVSWYQQTPGQGLQFLFEYFSETQRNKGNFPGRFSGRQFSNSRSEMNVSTLELGDSALYLCASSLLPEYREHGYTFGSGTRLTVV.

This clone was recorded only once. The chain joins TRBV9 to TRBJ2-2, with 8 positions matching TRBD1. There are 17 residues in the CDR3. V was pared by 3 bases and J by 4 bases, with 11 bases of the junction left unmatched. Germline V gene data show CDR1 as SGDLS and CDR2 as YYNGEE. The CDR3 nucleotides are TGTGCCAGCAGCGCGATGACCGGGACAGGACCCACCGGGGAGCTGTTTTTT. Protein: CASSAMTGTGPTGELFF.

This clone was detected once. The chain combines TRBV19 with TRBJ2-1; the D gene is possibly TRBD2 (6 bases). The CDR3 covers 16 residues. Germline CDR1 LNHDA, CDR2 SQIVND (reference sequence). Between the trimmed V and J ends, which lost 5 bases and 6 bases, there was a span of 20 bases. CDR3 protein: CASSAYSGSNFNEQFF. CDR3 DNA: TGTGCCAGTAGTGCCTATAGCGGATCTAACTTCAATGAGCAGTTCTTC.

This sequence joins TRBV6-1 and TRBJ1-2; D call uncertain. Per the germline V gene, CDR1 is MNHNS and CDR2 is SASEGT. With 2 bases removed from V and 0 bases from J, the gap between germline ends came to 4 bases. The CDR3 spans 13 residues. CDR3 coding DNA: TGTGCCAGCAGTGAACAGACTAACTATGGCTACACCTTC. Its translation: CASSEQTNYGYTF.

V usage is TRBV5-6 and J usage is TRBJ1-1, with D tentatively TRBD1 (5 bases). The germline V and J ends were trimmed by 1 base and 1 base, with 8 bases remaining between them. The CDR3 consists of 14 residues. The germline gives CDR1 SGHDT, CDR2 YYEEEE. CDR3 region: CASSLTGQNTEAFF. The CDR3 DNA follows: TGTGCCAGCAGCTTGACAGGCCAGAACACTGAAGCTTTCTTT.

The J gene is TRBJ2-3, the V gene TRBV7-9, with 7 nucleotides matching TRBD1. V lost 2 bases and J lost 3; bases outside the gene matches: 5. This CDR3 spans 15 amino acids. CDR1 is SEHNR and CDR2 is FQNEAQ in the germline V gene (reference sequence). In DNA, the CDR3 is TGTGCCAGCAGCTTACCACAGGGGTTAACAGATACGCAGTATTTT. It encodes CASSLPQGLTDTQYF.

The chain couples TRBV6-5 to TRBJ2-1; possible D gene TRBD1, 6 bases. V shed 4 bases and J shed 9 bases, with 13 bases lying between them. Germline V lookup: CDR1 MNHEY, CDR2 SVGAGI. The CDR3 totals 13 residues. The CDR3 DNA reads as TGTGCCAGCAGTTTCCAAGGGGGTAGTGAGCAGTTCTTC. This encodes CASSFQGGSEQFF.

This chain connects TRBV27 to TRBJ2-7, with TRBD1 matching over 9 bases. Trimming at V came to 5 bases and at J to 4 bases, leaving 6 bases not matched to a gene. This CDR3 region has 14 residues. Germline assignment: CDR1 MNHEY and CDR2 SMNVEV (reference sequence). The CDR3 loop reads CASSLQGAGYEQYF. The CDR3 region has the DNA TGTGCCAGCAGTCTACAGGGGGCGGGATACGAGCAGTACTTC.

CDR3: CASSQDVGQSYEQYF. CDR3 nucleotides: TGTGCCAGCAGCCAAGATGTGGGGCAGTCCTACGAGCAGTACTTC. The chain has TRBV14 and TRBJ2-7, with a tentative D call TRBD1 (5 bases). The CDR3 runs 15 residues. From germline, CDR1 is SGHDN and CDR2 FVKESK. The V end was cut by 0 bases, the J end by 1 base, with 10 bases between.

This clone was observed a single time. The chain joins TRBV29-1 to TRBJ2-7, with 9 bases lining up with TRBD1. Unmatched junction bases numbered 2, after V lost 4 bases and J lost 1 base. There are 13 residues in the CDR3. Germline-derived CDR1 and CDR2 are SQVTM and ANQGSEA. For the CDR3, the DNA is TGCAGCGTTGTGGGACAGGGATCCTACGAGCAGTACTTC. Its protein is CSVVGQGSYEQYF.

In this sample, this clone turned up a few times. The genes are TRBV2 and TRBJ1-1, with D unclear. The CDR3 runs 13 residues. Trimming removed 5 bases from V and 1 base from J, with 8 bases in between. Germline CDR1 and CDR2: SNHLY and FYNNEI. In nucleotides, the CDR3 is TGTGCCAGCAGTTTACAGCAGAACACTGAAGCTTTCTTT. Protein sequence: CASSLQQNTEAFF.

The chain has TRBV29-1 and TRBJ2-5; TRBD2 agrees at 10 bases. This CDR3 region has 14 residues. From germline, CDR1 is SQVTM and CDR2 ANQGSEA. The V segment lost 4 bases and the J segment 4 bases; nucleotides outside the gene matches: 6. CDR3 nucleotide sequence: TGCAGCGTTGGGTCTAGCGGGAGCGCAGAGACCCAGTACTTC. The encoded protein is CSVGSSGSAETQYF.

This clone was counted a few times. This chain joins TRBV18 and TRBJ2-3, with D unclear. This CDR3 is built from 13 residues. CDR1 and CDR2 from the germline V gene are KGHSH and LQKENI. V gave up 5 bases and J gave up 5 bases, with 11 bases separating them. CDR3 coding DNA: TGTGCCAGCTCAATCAGAAGGAAAGATACGCAGTATTTT. Translating it yields CASSIRRKDTQYF.

The V call is TRBV28, the J call TRBJ2-5; TRBD2 agrees at 7 bases. CDR3 length: 13 residues. Looked up from germline, CDR1 is MDHEN and CDR2 is SYDVKM. The CDR3 nucleotides are TGTGCTAGCGGCAGCGGGGCCCAAGAGACCCAGTACTTC. Encoded protein: CASGSGAQETQYF. Filled out from reference TRBV28 and TRBJ2-5, the complete variable domain reads DVKVTQSSRYLVKRTGEKVFLECVQDMDHENMFWYRQDPGLGLRLIYFSYDVKMKEKGDIPEGYSVSREKKERFSLILESASTNQTSMYLCASGSGAQETQYFGPGTRLLVL.